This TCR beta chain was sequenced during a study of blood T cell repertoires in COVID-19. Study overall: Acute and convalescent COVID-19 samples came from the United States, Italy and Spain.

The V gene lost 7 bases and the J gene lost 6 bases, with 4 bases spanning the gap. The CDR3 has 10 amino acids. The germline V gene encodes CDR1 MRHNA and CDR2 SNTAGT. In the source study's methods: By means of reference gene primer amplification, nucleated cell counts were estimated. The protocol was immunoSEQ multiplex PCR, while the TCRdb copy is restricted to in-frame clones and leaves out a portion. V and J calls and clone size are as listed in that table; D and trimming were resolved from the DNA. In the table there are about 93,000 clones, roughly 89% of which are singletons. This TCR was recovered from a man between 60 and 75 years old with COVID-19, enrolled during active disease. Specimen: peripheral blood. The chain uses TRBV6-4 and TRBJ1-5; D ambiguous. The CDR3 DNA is TGTGCCAGCATATTTCAGCCCCAGCATTTT. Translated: CASIFQPQHF.